These T cell receptor beta chains were read from a single sample in a study of T-cell reconstitution after alpha-beta-depleted transplantation in children. TCRdb called the PCR reads again in MiXCR, with one record for every CDR3 protein. The table lists more than 550,000 distinct CDR3 sequences, about 10% of them singletons. The sequencing here drew on PBMCs from the stem cell graft donor, taken from the stem cell graft. The receptors were sampled from a human donor who donated a stem cell graft to a child with acute myeloid leukemia. Both conserved end residues are part of each CDR3. D genes are given only for firm matches. The size of a clone is reported for some rows only, either as once, few or many, or as a class for expanded clones.

DNA	CDR3	J	V	D	size
TGTGCCAGCAGCCCCGAACAGGGGGTCAATGAAAAACTGTTTTTT	CASSPEQGVNEKLFF	TRBJ1-4	TRBV7-9	TRBD1	many
TGCGCCAGCAGCTTGGCCCCTCCCAGCCCCAATGAGCAGTTCTTC	CASSLAPPSPNEQFF	TRBJ2-1	TRBV5-1	.	few
TGTGCCAGCAGTTTGTATGGCTACACCTTC	CASSLYGYTF	TRBJ1-2	TRBV6-6	.	many
TGTGCCATCAGCCCCCAGGGAACCGGGGAGCTGTTTTTT	CAISPQGTGELFF	TRBJ2-2	TRBV10-3	.	many
TGTGCCAGCAACCCAGGGGGCGGCTCGGGAAACACCATATATTTT	CASNPGGGSGNTIYF	TRBJ1-3	TRBV6-1	TRBD1	.
TGTGCCAGCACGTCTAGCGGGTCCTACGAGCAGTACTTC	CASTSSGSYEQYF	TRBJ2-7	TRBV6-1	TRBD2	few
TGTGCCAGCAGCTTGTCGATTAGCGTCGGTCAAGAGACCCAGTACTTC	CASSLSISVGQETQYF	TRBJ2-5	TRBV5-6	.	few
TGTGCCAGCAGCAAAAGGCGCGGTTTCCCCACAGATACGCAGTATTTT	CASSKRRGFPTDTQYF	TRBJ2-3	TRBV7-2	.	.
TGTGCCAGCAGTGTTGACAGGGGGAGGACCGGGGAGCTGTTTTTT	CASSVDRGRTGELFF	TRBJ2-2	TRBV2	TRBD1	.
TGCAGCGTTCTAACCGGGACTAGCGGGAGGACAGATACGCAGTATTTT	CSVLTGTSGRTDTQYF	TRBJ2-3	TRBV29-1	TRBD2	many
TGTGCCAGCAGCACCGGCCAGCAGGGGGTATGGGCCGGGGAGCTGTTTTTT	CASSTGQQGVWAGELFF	TRBJ2-2	TRBV9	TRBD1	.
TGCGCCAGCAGCCAAGATAATGGGTTAGGGACCCAGTACTTC	CASSQDNGLGTQYF	TRBJ2-5	TRBV4-3	.	.
TGTGCCAGCAGGAGGACAGGGGCCAGAGGAGATACGCAGTATTTT	CASRRTGARGDTQYF	TRBJ2-3	TRBV12-3/TRBV12-4	TRBD1	few
TGCAGCGTTACCAAAGCGCTGACTAGCGGCAATGAGCAGTTCTTC	CSVTKALTSGNEQFF	TRBJ2-1	TRBV29-1	TRBD2	.
TGTGCCAGCAGTCCCAGGACAGGGCTAGGCTACACCTTC	CASSPRTGLGYTF	TRBJ1-2	TRBV12-3/TRBV12-4	TRBD1	.
TGTGCCAGCAGTTTAATAGCGGGGTTGTCCGGGGAGCTGTTTTTT	CASSLIAGLSGELFF	TRBJ2-2	TRBV27	TRBD2	.
TGCAGTGCAACAGTCTTAGCGGGAGGGCCTCCCCATGAGCAGTTCTTC	CSATVLAGGPPHEQFF	TRBJ2-1	TRBV20-1	TRBD2	many
TGTGCCAGCAGCTTAGGGTTCGCAGGGGTCCACGAGCAGTACTTC	CASSLGFAGVHEQYF	TRBJ2-7	TRBV7-2	.	few
TGTGCCAGCAGTTACTTGCAATCGGGGCCAACTAATGAAAAACTGTTTTTT	CASSYLQSGPTNEKLFF	TRBJ1-4	TRBV6-5	.	.
TGCAGCGTCAGACTAGCAGGCAGCAATCAGCCCCAGCATTTT	CSVRLAGSNQPQHF	TRBJ1-5	TRBV29-1	.	many
TGTGCCATCAGTGGGGCCCCCAGAGGCGAGCAGTACTTC	CAISGAPRGEQYF	TRBJ2-7	TRBV10-3	.	many
TGTGCCAGCAGTGGGTATAGCGGGGTTAGGTTGAATGAGCAGTTCTTC	CASSGYSGVRLNEQFF	TRBJ2-1	TRBV2	TRBD2	few
TGTGCCAGCAGCTCCCCAAACACAGATACGCAGTATTTT	CASSSPNTDTQYF	TRBJ2-3	TRBV7-3	.	few
TGCAGCGTTGGTGCGGGGGGCCATGGCTACACCTTC	CSVGAGGHGYTF	TRBJ1-2	TRBV29-1	.	many
TGCAGCGTTGAATACAACCCCGAATATGGCTACACCTTC	CSVEYNPEYGYTF	TRBJ1-2	TRBV29-1	.	.
TGTGCCAGCAGCTTAGTGCTACCACCCAATGAGCAGTTCTTC	CASSLVLPPNEQFF	TRBJ2-1	TRBV7-9	.	many
TGTGCCACCGGGACAGGGGGAGAGACCCAGTACTTC	CATGTGGETQYF	TRBJ2-5	TRBV15	TRBD1	.
TGTGCCAGCAGCTCTGGGACTAGCGGGAGGCTCGATACGCAGTATTTT	CASSSGTSGRLDTQYF	TRBJ2-3	TRBV7-9	TRBD2	many
TGTGCCTGGAGTTACAGCACCTACGAGCAGTACTTC	CAWSYSTYEQYF	TRBJ2-7	TRBV30	.	.
TGTGCCACCAGCAGAGACAAACTGGTCTACAATGAGCAGTTCTTC	CATSRDKLVYNEQFF	TRBJ2-1	TRBV15	.	many
TGTGCCAGCAAGCCCTTAGCGGGATACGACCTAGAGACAGATACGCAGTATTTT	CASKPLAGYDLETDTQYF	TRBJ2-3	TRBV11-1	TRBD2	many
TGTGCCAGCAGCCAAGAAGGACTAGCGCCGGATGAGCAGTTCTTC	CASSQEGLAPDEQFF	TRBJ2-1	TRBV3-1	TRBD2	.
TGTGCCAGCAGCGGTCTGAGACTAAGCACAGATACGCAGTATTTT	CASSGLRLSTDTQYF	TRBJ2-3	TRBV7-9	.	.
TGCGCCAGCAGCTTAGAGGGACCGCCCTACGAGCAGTACTTC	CASSLEGPPYEQYF	TRBJ2-7	TRBV5-1	.	.
TGCGCCAGCAGCTCCCTGAGCGGGGCCAGAGAGTACTTC	CASSSLSGAREYF	TRBJ2-7	TRBV5-1	TRBD2	.
TGTGCCAGCAGCTGGACAGGGATCAGCACAGATACGCAGTATTTT	CASSWTGISTDTQYF	TRBJ2-3	TRBV5-6	TRBD1	.
TGCAGTGCTAGACCTAGCGGGAGGGGGGGGCGACAAAACATTCAGTACTTC	CSARPSGRGGRQNIQYF	TRBJ2-4	TRBV20-1	TRBD2	.
TGTGCCAGCAGCATGGCCGGGACTGGTCGTGATACGCAGTATTTT	CASSMAGTGRDTQYF	TRBJ2-3	TRBV28	.	many
TGTGCCAGCAGTCCCCAGACAGGGGCGGGGACCCAGTACTTC	CASSPQTGAGTQYF	TRBJ2-5	TRBV28	TRBD1	.
TGCAGTGCTACCCTTGGATGGAGCAATCAGCCCCAGCATTTT	CSATLGWSNQPQHF	TRBJ1-5	TRBV20-1	.	.
TGTGCCAGCAGCTTCGACAGGGCAGATACGCAGTATTTT	CASSFDRADTQYF	TRBJ2-3	TRBV5-6	TRBD1	many
TGCAGCGTTGTTCCTCTAGAGTCCTACAATGAGCAGTTCTTC	CSVVPLESYNEQFF	TRBJ2-1	TRBV29-1	.	many
TGTGCCAGCAGTTACTCGGAGATTAATTCTAATGAAAAACTGTTTTTT	CASSYSEINSNEKLFF	TRBJ1-4	TRBV6-5	.	few
TGTGCCAGCAGCCCGGGACAAACGACGAACACCGGGGAGCTGTTTTTT	CASSPGQTTNTGELFF	TRBJ2-2	TRBV7-9	.	few
TGTGCCAGCAGCTTGGGGGGGGGCCGCAATCAGCCCCAGCATTTT	CASSLGGGRNQPQHF	TRBJ1-5	TRBV28	.	.
TGCGCCAGCAGCTTGGGACAGGCGAGCACAGATACGCAGTATTTT	CASSLGQASTDTQYF	TRBJ2-3	TRBV5-1	.	many
TGTGCCAGCCTCGCGGCAGGGGGCTACGAGCAGTACTTC	CASLAAGGYEQYF	TRBJ2-7	TRBV6-6	TRBD1	.
TGTGCCAGCAGCTCCCCGGGACAAGTCTATGGCTACACCTTC	CASSSPGQVYGYTF	TRBJ1-2	TRBV5-4	.	.
TGTGCCACCAGCAGAGGAGTCAGGGGGCGCCTTCACACCATATATTTT	CATSRGVRGRLHTIYF	TRBJ1-3	TRBV15	TRBD1	.
TGTGCCAGCAGCGTAGATTTGGGGTCTCACGAGCAGTACTTC	CASSVDLGSHEQYF	TRBJ2-7	TRBV9	.	many
TGCGCCAGCAGCCAAGTCGTCGGACTAGCGGGAGTAGGAGTCGGGGAGACCCAGTACTTC	CASSQVVGLAGVGVGETQYF	TRBJ2-5	TRBV4-3	TRBD2	.
TGTGCCAGCAGTTGGGAACCCTGGGGCGAGCAGTACTTC	CASSWEPWGEQYF	TRBJ2-7	TRBV7-2	.	.